This T cell receptor beta chain is drawn from a study of identical twins. Germline values: CDR1 LNHDA, CDR2 SQIVND (reference sequence). V dropped 3 bases and J dropped 2 bases, with 11 bases sitting between them. The CDR3 extends over 14 amino acids. This clonotype showed up just a few times. Template switching (which added a universal primer site) was used, and cDNA carried unique molecular identifiers. TCRdb reprocessed the 5' RACE reads via MiXCR and lists one record per CDR3 protein. The sample lists 230,000 or so distinct CDR3 sequences; about 8.5% were seen once. These data also formed part of another study, on yellow fever vaccine responses in identical twins. That report adds: Convergence reportedly seemed to mark part of the twins' vaccine T cell response, with personalization marking the rest.

This sequence joins TRBV19 and TRBJ2-7; D is unresolved. This sequence was found in a woman aged 18-29 years in good health. The specimen sequenced was CD8+ T cells sorted from blood. The CDR3 is CASSMGGVPYEQYF. Written as DNA, the CDR3 is TGTGCCAGTAGTATGGGCGGCGTCCCCTACGAGCAGTACTTC.